This T cell receptor beta chain was recorded in a study of blood T cells in healthy people across ages. Broader study findings: Shifts in expanded clonotypes may have been confounded by donor CMV status, which was unknown.

Comments on this clonotype: What it binds is unknown. A much larger clone differs by one base, so this may be a read error.

Primed by a sample-barcoded 5' primer and a J-beta primer mix, a second PCR proceeded for 7 to 11 cycles. A tag from a template-switch adaptor with 12 random nucleotides marked each cDNA molecule. A single record per CDR3 protein comes from TCRdb applying MiXCR to the 5' RACE reads. The sample carries roughly 900,000 distinct CDR3 sequences, 40% to 60% recorded once. The clonotype was recovered from a man younger than 45 in good health. Sequenced input: blood.

This chain's CDR3 is CASCLRGSGLPSYEQYF. Written as DNA, the CDR3 is TGTGCCAGCTGTTTAAGGGGGTCCGGGCTTCCCTCCTACGAGCAGTACTTC. This chain joins TRBV12-3 or TRBV12-4 and TRBJ2-5, with a possible D match to TRBD1 (6 bases). Judging by the DNA end, TRBJ2-7 fits better; the J call may be wrong. CDR3 length equals 17 residues.